This TCR beta chain was captured in a study of blood T cell repertoires in COVID-19. Study overall: From the United States, Italy and Spain came samples of acute and convalescent COVID-19. PBMCs, B-cell-depleted T cells, or T cells were the source of the cDNA or gDNA that made up the material.

Per the original data handling: It was from reference gene primer amplification that nucleated cell counts were estimated. Sequencing was performed with immunoSEQ multiplex PCR; in TCRdb, only in-frame clones are kept and a portion is missing. V and J calls and clone size are copied from that table; D and trimming were computed from the DNA. The sample shows some 160,000 clones, roughly 80% of them seen only once. The germline V gene has CDR1 LGHNA and CDR2 YSLEER. The CDR3 runs 15 residues. Trimming left V 0 bases short and J 3 bases short, with 8 bases between. The sequence was collected from a human donor in a cohort sampled during active COVID-19. Sequencing used peripheral blood. V is TRBV4-3 and J is TRBJ2-2; possible D gene TRBD2, 5 bases. This chain's CDR3 is CASSQEVAYTGELFF. The DNA for the CDR3 is TGCGCCAGCAGCCAAGAGGTAGCGTACACCGGGGAGCTGTTTTTT.